The sequence of this T cell receptor beta chain was determined in a study of CD8 T cells in Susac syndrome. Overall study context: Each patient with Susac syndrome, at the time of blood draw, was therapy-naive, on corticosteroids, or on intravenous immunoglobulin alone.

Germline lookup yields CDR1 SGHAT and CDR2 FQNNGV. Between the trimmed V and J ends, which lost 2 bases and 7 bases, there was a span of 15 bases. This CDR3 is 15 amino acids long. FACS was used to enrich TEMRA cells, whereas the CD8+ and CD4+ T cells were obtained by negative isolation. With random hexamers, roughly 0.5 to 1 ug RNA was reverse transcribed. TCRdb re-analysed the immunoSEQ multiplex PCR reads in MiXCR, keeping a single row per CDR3 protein. The table has over 150,000 distinct CDR3 sequences, over 90% seen once; the top ten hold 0.099%. J is TRBJ1-3 and V is TRBV11-2; D remains ambiguous. Sequenced sample: CD4+ T cells from PBMCs. The source is a human donor with Susac syndrome. The CDR3 DNA reads as TGTGCCAGCAGCTTATTGGTTGCCTCAGCCAACACCATATATTTT. Amino acid sequence: CASSLLVASANTIYF.